This note documents a single TCR beta chain sequence. The antigen this receptor binds is unknown. Per-nucleotide qualities are absent, and no much larger clonotype sits a single base away. The time point label here, explained by the study, means: after dendritic cell vaccination, including at tumor progression/relapse. Patients were selected on the basis of adequate residual fresh-frozen tumor tissue and more than two years of available survival data. Although molecular status otherwise differed among the glioblastoma patients, no patient had an isocitrate dehydrogenase mutation. PBMC collection took place before vaccination, two weeks after the third vaccination, and at tumor progression if progression occurred. The Qiagen DNeasy Blood extraction Kit was used for extraction of genomic DNA. Using the immunoSEQ assay, TCRB CDR3 regions were amplified from 1.5 to 2 micrograms of genomic DNA, or from all available DNA when less than that was on hand. The multiplex PCR employed 60 forward primers targeting TCR V beta segments and 13 reverse primers targeting J beta segments. To estimate reads per starting template, synthetic control templates were spiked into each sample at limiting dilution. The Illumina HiSeq System generated 87 bp sequencing reads. Per the authors' processing: PCR and sequencing errors were removed by a nearest neighbor algorithm that merged closely related sequences. TCR overlap was measured as the percentage of unique tumor TCR beta sequences also present in the same patient's peripheral blood. Drawn from immuneACCESS, this table holds only the in-frame rearrangements with V and J called that TCRdb kept. Clones are partly lost; checked studies trace under half to an unresolved V gene and leave the rest unexplained. V and J calls and clone size are as listed in that table; D and trimming were resolved from the DNA. This sample is represented by more than 95,000 clones; 80% of them were singletons. The ten largest clones take up 5.4% of the sample.

The V end loses 3 bases and the J end loses 10 bases, and a stretch of 18 bases separates them. CDR1 and CDR2 (MNHEY, SMNVEV) derive from the germline V gene (reference sequence). From the cysteine up to the phenylalanine, the CDR3 has a length of 15 residues. The kept DNA is CDR3 alone, 45 bases in frame from the first base. The data derive from a study of glioma-infiltrating T cells after dendritic cell vaccination (dated by TCRdb to 2016 to 2017). Background for the entire study: A cohort of about 15 glioblastoma patients from Phase I and II dendritic cell vaccination trials was included, of whom 9 were newly diagnosed and 6 had recurrent disease. The vaccine was prepared from monocyte-derived dendritic cells that were cultured for 6 to 7 days with IL-4 and GM-CSF and then pulsed overnight with autologous tumor lysate. Patients received three intradermal dendritic cell vaccine injections at biweekly intervals in the arm below the axilla. In glioblastoma patients vaccinated with dendritic cells, deep sequencing of TCR beta CDR3 regions served to measure tumor-infiltrating lymphocyte content and to compare repertoires between tumor and blood. Survival after dendritic cell vaccination was correlated with TCR sequencing metrics, such as TIL content and the overlap between tumor and blood repertoires. Patients received autologous tumor lysate-pulsed dendritic cell vaccination between about 2002 and 2012.

What the study reported, not specific to this receptor: Longer time to progression and overall survival after dendritic cell vaccination were predicted by higher estimated pretreatment TIL content. The response model built on TCR overlap across three groups was characterized as speculative, with prospective validation still needed. The cohort was small and heterogeneous, and full blood and tumor sets were available for few patients, with initial-recurrent tumor pairs available for even fewer patients. TCR clonality showed no direct relationship with survival, which suggests that a diverse polyclonal response may be important.

The chain is encoded by TRBV27 joined to TRBJ2-2; TRBD2 could be the D gene, as 5 bases match. This receptor was identified in a human donor with glioblastoma. This sample comprised blood, obtained after dendritic cell vaccination. CDR3 sequence: CASSLGDARNVELFF. The DNA is TGTGCCAGCAGTTTGGGAGACGCTAGGAACGTGGAGCTGTTTTTT.